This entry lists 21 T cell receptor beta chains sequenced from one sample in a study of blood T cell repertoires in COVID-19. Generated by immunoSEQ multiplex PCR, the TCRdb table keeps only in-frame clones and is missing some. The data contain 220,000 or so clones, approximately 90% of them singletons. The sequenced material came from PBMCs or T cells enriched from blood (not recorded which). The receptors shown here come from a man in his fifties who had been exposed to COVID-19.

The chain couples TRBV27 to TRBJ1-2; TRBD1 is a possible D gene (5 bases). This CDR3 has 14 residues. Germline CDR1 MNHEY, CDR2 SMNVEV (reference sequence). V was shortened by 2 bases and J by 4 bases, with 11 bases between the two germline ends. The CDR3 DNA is TGTGCCAGCAGTTTAATCGGGGGTGGCTATGGCTACACCTTC. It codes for CASSLIGGGYGYTF.

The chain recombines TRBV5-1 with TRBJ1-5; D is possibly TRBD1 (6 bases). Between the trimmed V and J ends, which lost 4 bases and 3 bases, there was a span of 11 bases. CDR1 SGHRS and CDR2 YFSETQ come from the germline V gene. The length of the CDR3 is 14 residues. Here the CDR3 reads CASSPGQPNQPQHF. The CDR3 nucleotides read TGCGCCAGCAGCCCGGGACAACCCAATCAGCCCCAGCATTTT.

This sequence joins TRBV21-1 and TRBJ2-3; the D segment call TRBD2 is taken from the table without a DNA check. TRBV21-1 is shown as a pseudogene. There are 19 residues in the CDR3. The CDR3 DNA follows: TGTGCCAGTACCTTTTGGGGGGGGGCCGAGGGTGCTAGCACAGATACGCAGTATTTT. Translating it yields CASTFWGGAEGASTDTQYF.

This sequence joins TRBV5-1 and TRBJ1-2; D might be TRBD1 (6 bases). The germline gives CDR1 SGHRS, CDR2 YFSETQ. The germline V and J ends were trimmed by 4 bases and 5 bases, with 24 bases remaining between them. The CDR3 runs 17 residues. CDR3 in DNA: TGCGCCAGCAGCCAGCCCATCAACAGGGTTGAAGGGTATGGCTACACCTTC. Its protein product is CASSQPINRVEGYGYTF.

CDR3 nucleotide sequence: TGTGCCAGCAGCTTAGGGGGACAGAACAATCAGCCCCAGCATTTT. This codes for CASSLGGQNNQPQHF. The rearrangement links TRBV7-8 to TRBJ1-5, with TRBD1 matching over 7 bases. Trimming removed 1 base from V and 3 bases from J; junction bases left unmatched: 3. The CDR3 sequence is 15 residues long. Looked up from germline, CDR1 is SGHVS and CDR2 is FQNEAQ.

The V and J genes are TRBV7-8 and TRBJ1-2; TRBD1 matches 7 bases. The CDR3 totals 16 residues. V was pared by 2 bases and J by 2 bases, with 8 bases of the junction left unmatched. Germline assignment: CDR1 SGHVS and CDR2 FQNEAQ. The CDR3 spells CASSLRPGQKNYGYTF. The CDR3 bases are TGTGCCAGCAGCTTACGGCCGGGACAGAAGAACTATGGCTACACCTTC.

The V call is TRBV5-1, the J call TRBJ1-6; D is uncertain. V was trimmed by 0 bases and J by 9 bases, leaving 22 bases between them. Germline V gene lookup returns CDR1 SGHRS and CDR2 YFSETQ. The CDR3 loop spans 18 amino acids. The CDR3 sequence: CASSLALGNRGSASPLHF. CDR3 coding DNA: TGCGCCAGCAGCTTGGCCCTAGGGAATCGAGGGAGTGCTTCACCCCTCCACTTT. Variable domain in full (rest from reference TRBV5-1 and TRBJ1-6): KAGVTQTPRYLIKTRGQQVTLSCSPISGHRSVSWYQQTPGQGLQFLFEYFSETQRNKGNFPGRFSGRQFSNSRSEMNVSTLELGDSALYLCASSLALGNRGSASPLHFGNGTRLTVT.

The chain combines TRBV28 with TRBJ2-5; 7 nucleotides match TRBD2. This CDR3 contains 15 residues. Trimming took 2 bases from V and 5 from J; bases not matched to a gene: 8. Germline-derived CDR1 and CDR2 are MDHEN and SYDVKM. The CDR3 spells CASSLPRGGQETQYF. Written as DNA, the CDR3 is TGTGCCAGCAGTTTACCGCGGGGAGGGCAGGAGACCCAGTACTTC.

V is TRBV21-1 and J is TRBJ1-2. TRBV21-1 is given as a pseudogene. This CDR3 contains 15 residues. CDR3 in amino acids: CASSKVGARYYGYTF. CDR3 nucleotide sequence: TGTGCCAGCAGCAAAGTTGGAGCACGCTATTATGGCTACACCTTC.

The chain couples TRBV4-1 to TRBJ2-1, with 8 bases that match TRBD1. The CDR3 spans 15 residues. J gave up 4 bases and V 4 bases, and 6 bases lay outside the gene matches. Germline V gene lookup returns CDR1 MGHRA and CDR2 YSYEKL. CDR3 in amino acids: CASSRPGGAYNEQFF. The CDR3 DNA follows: TGCGCCAGCAGCCGCCCAGGGGGCGCTTACAATGAGCAGTTCTTC.

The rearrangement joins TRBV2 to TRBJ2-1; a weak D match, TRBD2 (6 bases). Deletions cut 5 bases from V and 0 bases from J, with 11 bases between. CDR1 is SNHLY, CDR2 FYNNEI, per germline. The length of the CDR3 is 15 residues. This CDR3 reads CASSLDGGSYNEQFF. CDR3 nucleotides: TGTGCCAGCAGTTTGGACGGGGGCTCCTACAATGAGCAGTTCTTC.

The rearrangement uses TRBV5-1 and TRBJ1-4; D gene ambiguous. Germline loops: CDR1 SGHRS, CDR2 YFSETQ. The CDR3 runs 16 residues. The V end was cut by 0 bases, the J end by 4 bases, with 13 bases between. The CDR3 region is CASSLGSGGFNEKLFF. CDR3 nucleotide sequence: TGCGCCAGCAGCTTGGGTTCTGGAGGGTTTAATGAAAAACTGTTTTTT. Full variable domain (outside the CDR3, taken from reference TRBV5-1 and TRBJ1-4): KAGVTQTPRYLIKTRGQQVTLSCSPISGHRSVSWYQQTPGQGLQFLFEYFSETQRNKGNFPGRFSGRQFSNSRSEMNVSTLELGDSALYLCASSLGSGGFNEKLFFGSGTQLSVL.

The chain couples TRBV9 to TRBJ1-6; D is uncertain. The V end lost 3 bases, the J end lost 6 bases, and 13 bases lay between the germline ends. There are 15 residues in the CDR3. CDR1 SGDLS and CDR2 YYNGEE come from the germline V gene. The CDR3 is CASSAGGRGNSPLHF. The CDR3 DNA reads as TGTGCCAGCAGCGCGGGCGGACGGGGTAATTCACCCCTCCACTTT.

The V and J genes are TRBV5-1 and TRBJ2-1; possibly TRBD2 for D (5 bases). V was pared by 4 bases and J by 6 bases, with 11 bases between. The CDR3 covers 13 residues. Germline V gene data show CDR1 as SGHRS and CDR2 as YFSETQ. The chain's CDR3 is CASSVPAANEQFF. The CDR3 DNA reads TGCGCCAGCAGCGTACCAGCGGCCAATGAGCAGTTCTTC.

The CDR3, as DNA: TGTGCCAGCAGTTGGGGCGGGGACTCGGGTTCTCCCTACGAGCAGTACTTC. Translated, it gives CASSWGGDSGSPYEQYF. The rearrangement links TRBV7-9 to TRBJ2-7; D perhaps matches TRBD2 (6 bases). This CDR3 is 17 amino acids long. Deletions cut 6 bases from V and 2 bases from J, with 23 bases between. From germline, CDR1 is SEHNR and CDR2 FQNEAQ (reference sequence).

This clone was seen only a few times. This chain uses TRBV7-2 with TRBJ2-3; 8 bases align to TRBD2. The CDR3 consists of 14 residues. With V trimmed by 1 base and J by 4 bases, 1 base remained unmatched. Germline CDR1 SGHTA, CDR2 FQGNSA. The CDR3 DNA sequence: TGTGCCAGCAGCTTAGGACTAGCGCCAGATACGCAGTATTTT. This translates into CASSLGLAPDTQYF. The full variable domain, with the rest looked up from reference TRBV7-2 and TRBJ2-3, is GAGVSQSPSNKVTEKGKDVELRCDPISGHTALYWYRQSLGQGLEFLIYFQGNSAPDKSGLPSDRFSAERTGGSVSTLTIQRTQQEDSAVYLCASSLGLAPDTQYFGPGTRLTVL.

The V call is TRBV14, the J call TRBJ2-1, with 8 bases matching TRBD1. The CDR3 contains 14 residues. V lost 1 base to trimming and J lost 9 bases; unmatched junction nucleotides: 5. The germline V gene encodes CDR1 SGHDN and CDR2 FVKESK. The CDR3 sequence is CASSQVSGGSEQFF. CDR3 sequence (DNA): TGTGCCAGCAGCCAAGTTTCAGGGGGCAGTGAGCAGTTCTTC.

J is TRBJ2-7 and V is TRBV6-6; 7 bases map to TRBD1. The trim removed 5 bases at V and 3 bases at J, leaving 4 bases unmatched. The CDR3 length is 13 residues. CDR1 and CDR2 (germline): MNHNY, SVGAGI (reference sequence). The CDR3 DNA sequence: TGTGCCAGCAGTAGGGACAGTAACTACGAGCAGTACTTC. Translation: CASSRDSNYEQYF.

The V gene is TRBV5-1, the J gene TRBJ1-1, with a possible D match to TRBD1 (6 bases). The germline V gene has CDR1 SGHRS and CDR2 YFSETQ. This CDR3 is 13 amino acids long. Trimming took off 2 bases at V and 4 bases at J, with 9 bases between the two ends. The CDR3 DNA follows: TGCGCCAGCAGCTTTGACAGGTCCACTGAAGCTTTCTTT. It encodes CASSFDRSTEAFF.

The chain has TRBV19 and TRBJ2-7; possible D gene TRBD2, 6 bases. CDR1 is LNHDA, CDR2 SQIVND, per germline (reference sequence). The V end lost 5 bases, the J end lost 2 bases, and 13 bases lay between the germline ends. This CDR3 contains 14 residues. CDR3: CASSPRREAYEQYF. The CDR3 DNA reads TGTGCCAGTAGTCCTCGGAGGGAGGCCTACGAGCAGTACTTC.

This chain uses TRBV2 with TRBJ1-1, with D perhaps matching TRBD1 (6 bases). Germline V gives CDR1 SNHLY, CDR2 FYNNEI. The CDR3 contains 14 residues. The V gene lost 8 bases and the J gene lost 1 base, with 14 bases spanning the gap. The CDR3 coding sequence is TGTGCCAGCGGAAGAGGACAGCCGAACACTGAAGCTTTCTTT. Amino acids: CASGRGQPNTEAFF. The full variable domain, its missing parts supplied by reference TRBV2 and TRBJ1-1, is EPEVTQTPSHQVTQMGQEVILRCVPISNHLYFYWYRQILGQKVEFLVSFYNNEISEKSEIFDDQFSVERPDGSNFTLKIRSTKLEDSAMYFCASGRGQPNTEAFFGQGTRLTVV.